Sequencing of this T cell receptor (beta chain) was carried out in a study of shared clonotypes between healthy human individuals. Trimming pared 5 bases from V and 0 bases from J, leaving 8 bases between. Germline V lookup: CDR1 SGHNT, CDR2 YYREEE (reference sequence). The CDR3 is 14 residues long. Sequencing was performed with immunoSEQ multiplex PCR; in TCRdb, only in-frame clones are kept and a portion is missing. The sample holds more than 1 million clones; more than 75% are singletons and the top ten take 0.5% to 0.6%. Concerning this clone: This specimen includes other DNA sequences encoding the same CDR3.

This receptor was taken from a man younger than 35 in good health. Some clones in this sample may be carry-over from other donors' samples. The specimen was memory CD4+ T cells from PBMCs. Subset defined: CD45RA-negative fraction. This chain uses TRBV5-4 with TRBJ2-2, with a weak D call TRBD1 (5 bases). In nucleotides, the CDR3 is TGTGCCAGCAGTTCGACAGCGAACACCGGGGAGCTGTTTTTT. Translation: CASSSTANTGELFF. The full variable domain, rest sourced from reference TRBV5-4 and TRBJ2-2, is ETGVTQSPTHLIKTRGQQVTLRCSSQSGHNTVSWYQQALGQGPQFIFQYYREEENGRGNFPPRFSGLQFPNYSSELNVNALELDDSALYLCASSSTANTGELFFGEGSRLTVL.